One T cell receptor (beta chain) is described in this entry. In the original processing: How many nucleated cells were present was estimated from reference gene primer amplification. Method: immunoSEQ multiplex PCR; TCRdb's copy keeps in-frame clones and lacks some. D and trimming come from the DNA, and the V and J calls and clone size come from that table. The table records approximately 250,000 clones, approximately 82% of them present only once. This sample is part of a study of blood T cell repertoires in COVID-19. Study at large: Sources were T cells, B-cell-depleted T cells, or PBMCs; the material itself was cDNA or gDNA.

Sequenced sample: peripheral blood. The sequence came from a man in his forties who had recovered from COVID-19.

For the CDR3, the DNA is TGCGCCAGCAGCTTGGCCGGCAGGGGGCTTAATTCACCCCTCCACTTT. This translates into CASSLAGRGLNSPLHF. The chain uses TRBV5-1 and TRBJ1-6, with 8 bases identical to TRBD1. The CDR3 consists of 16 residues. Looked up from germline, CDR1 is SGHRS and CDR2 is YFSETQ. The J segment lost 6 bases and the V segment lost 0 bases, leaving 5 bases of the junction unmatched.